This T cell receptor (beta chain) was observed in a study of PD-L1 blockade in urothelial cancer. Study summary: Men with urothelial cancer arising in the bladder made up about 85% of the roughly 29 patients. Of prior chemotherapy regimens, patients had received between 0 and 3.

TCRdb keeps only in-frame clones here, not all; method: immunoSEQ multiplex PCR. The table lists around 110,000 clones, around nine tenths of them singletons. CDR3 size: 11 residues. Trimming pared 3 bases from V and 11 bases from J, leaving 10 bases between. Germline assignment: CDR1 SQVTM and CDR2 ANQGSEA. Time point in this sample: peripheral blood 6 weeks after treatment start. Metastatic or locally advanced urothelial carcinoma was present in the patients. Each individual provided 1 to 8 samples (taken pretreatment and on-treatment). The rearrangement uses TRBV29-1 and TRBJ1-4, with D tentatively TRBD1 (5 bases). This receptor was identified in a man aged 55 to 69 with urothelial cancer. This specimen consisted of PBMCs, obtained around atezolizumab (anti-PD-L1) treatment. CDR3 region: CSVEGGGKLFF. In nucleotides, the CDR3 is TGCAGCGTTGAGGGGGGTGGTAAACTGTTTTTT.